This T cell receptor beta chain was retrieved from a study of cytomegalovirus exposure and HLA in healthy donors. Study-wide results and caveats: In a later analysis, parvovirus B19, influenza, CMV and Epstein-Barr virus appeared linked to several top co-occurrence clusters. Across donors, sequencing depth was assumed by presence/absence analyses to be roughly uniform. Segments of the TCR beta V type were, in most cases, productive about 87% or about 30% of the time in an earlier analysis.

A multiplex PCR was run with 60 Vbeta primers and 13 Jbeta primers. The method was immunoSEQ multiplex PCR; TCRdb's version includes in-frame clones alone and lacks a portion of them. This sample carries some 180,000 clones, 75% to 85% of them seen once, and the ten largest clones take roughly 1.6%. About this clone: The antigen is unknown.

This TCR was sampled from a man between 18 and 35 years old in good health and CMV-seronegative. The sequenced sample consisted of PBMCs.

DNA for the CDR3: TGTGCCAGCAGCGGGTCACCCGGGACAGGCCAGAGAAGGGCCCTCTACGAGCAGTACTTC. This translates into CASSGSPGTGQRRALYEQYF. The V and J genes are TRBV7-3 and TRBJ2-7, with TRBD1 matching over 8 bases. V lost 5 bases, J lost 3 bases, and 24 bases stayed unmatched. The CDR3 runs 20 residues. Germline CDR1 is SGHTA and CDR2 is FQGTGA.